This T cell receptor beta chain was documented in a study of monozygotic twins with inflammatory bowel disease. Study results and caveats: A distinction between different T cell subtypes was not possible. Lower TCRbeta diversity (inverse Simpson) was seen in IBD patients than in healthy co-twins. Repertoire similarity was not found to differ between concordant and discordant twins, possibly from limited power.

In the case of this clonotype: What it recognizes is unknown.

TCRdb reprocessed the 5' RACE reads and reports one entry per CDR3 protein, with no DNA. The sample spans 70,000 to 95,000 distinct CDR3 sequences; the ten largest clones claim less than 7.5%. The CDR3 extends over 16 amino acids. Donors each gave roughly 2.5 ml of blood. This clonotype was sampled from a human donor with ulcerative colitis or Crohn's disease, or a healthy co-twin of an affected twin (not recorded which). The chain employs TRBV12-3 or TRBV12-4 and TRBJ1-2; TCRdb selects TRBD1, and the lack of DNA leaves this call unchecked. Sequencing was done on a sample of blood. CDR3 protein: CASSLVRGDYNYGYTF.